Below, one T cell receptor (beta chain) is given with its context. Its antigen is currently unknown. Preparation of the TCRbeta library involved a method that used unique molecular identifiers. TCRdb redid the calling of the PCR reads with MiXCR, one entry per CDR3 protein. The sample has about 610,000 distinct CDR3 sequences, roughly 30% seen once. These data are taken from a study of T-cell reconstitution after alpha-beta-depleted transplantation in children. Findings and caveats of the study: Expanded clones from the graft, numbering several hundred, reportedly supplied alpha-beta T cells about two months after transplant.

Germline lookup yields CDR1 DFQATT and CDR2 SNEGSKA (reference sequence). The CDR3 loop spans 15 amino acids. Trimming removed 3 bases from V and 6 bases from J; junction bases left unmatched: 9. This chain links TRBV20-1 with TRBJ2-7; TRBD2 matches 12 bases. The clonotype comes from a boy in the first two years of life with Wiskott-Aldrich syndrome, due to receive a stem cell transplant. Sequenced here: PBMCs, sampled before TCRalphabeta/CD19-depleted stem cell transplant. CDR3 nucleotides: TGCAGTGCTAGGACTAGCGGGAGCCCAAGGGGCGAGCAGTACTTC. Translated: CSARTSGSPRGEQYF.